This T cell receptor beta chain was sequenced in a study of blood T cell repertoires in COVID-19. Whole-study context: Samples representing acute and convalescent COVID-19 were sourced from the United States, Italy and Spain. T cells, B-cell-depleted T cells, or PBMCs provided the cDNA or gDNA that served as material.

Authors' methods: Quantification of nucleated cells was approximated via reference gene primer amplification. Libraries were prepared by immunoSEQ multiplex PCR; TCRdb keeps only in-frame clonotypes and omits some of them. The D gene and trimming were derived from the DNA, and the V and J assignments and clone size from that table. The sample has about 170,000 clones, over 70% seen once. The CDR3 spans 16 residues. With 10 bases clipped from V and 5 bases from J, the junction kept 13 bases outside the gene matches. Germline V gene sequence: CDR1 LNHDA, CDR2 SQIVND (reference sequence). The sequencing sample was made of peripheral blood. The chain employs TRBV19 and TRBJ2-2, with 10 bases matching TRBD1. This clonotype originated in a woman aged 60 to 75 with acute or convalescent COVID-19. Here the CDR3 DNA reads TGTGCCACCATAGTGGGGACAGGGGTAAATACCGGGGAGCTGTTTTTT. Translation gives CATIVGTGVNTGELFF.